Each of the 9 T cell receptor beta chains below was sequenced from the same sample in a study of CD8 T cells in ankylosing spondylitis. TCRdb used MiXCR to reprocess the 5' RACE reads, holding one entry per CDR3 protein. The table includes approximately 220,000 distinct CDR3 sequences, around a quarter detected once. Material: blood, either unsorted or a sorted T cell fraction (not recorded which). These TCRs come from a male donor with ankylosing spondylitis or in good health (not recorded which).

At least ten counts were recorded for this clonotype. J is TRBJ1-1 and V is TRBV5-5; D gene unclear. Deletions cut 1 base from V and 0 bases from J, with 4 bases between. This CDR3 has 13 residues. CDR1 SGHKS and CDR2 YYEKEE come from the germline V gene (reference sequence). CDR3 protein: CASSLSVNTEAFF. The CDR3, as DNA: TGTGCCAGCAGCTTGTCCGTGAACACTGAAGCTTTCTTT. Full variable domain (missing parts from reference TRBV5-5 and TRBJ1-1): DAGVTQSPTHLIKTRGQQVTLRCSPISGHKSVSWYQQVLGQGPQFIFQYYEKEERGRGNFPDRFSARQFPNYSSELNVNALLLGDSALYLCASSLSVNTEAFFGQGTRLTVV.

This clonotype occurred many times. V and J are TRBV5-1 and TRBJ2-5; no definite D call. Germline V gene lookup returns CDR1 SGHRS and CDR2 YFSETQ. The CDR3 spans 14 residues. Trimming stripped 1 base from V and 2 bases from J, with 9 bases between. In DNA form, the CDR3 reads TGCGCCAGCAGCTTGTGGGGTGGGCAAGAGACCCAGTACTTC. Translation: CASSLWGGQETQYF. Supplemented by reference TRBV5-1 and TRBJ2-5, the full variable domain reads KAGVTQTPRYLIKTRGQQVTLSCSPISGHRSVSWYQQTPGQGLQFLFEYFSETQRNKGNFPGRFSGRQFSNSRSEMNVSTLELGDSALYLCASSLWGGQETQYFGPGTRLLVL.

This clonotype turned up a few times. The J gene is TRBJ2-1, the V gene TRBV6-1; 9 positions agree with TRBD2. V was clipped by 7 bases and J by 0 bases; unmatched bases: 10. Germline lookup yields CDR1 MNHNS and CDR2 SASEGT. CDR3 length: 17 residues. CDR3: CASISTSGSSSYNEQFF. The CDR3, as DNA: TGTGCCAGCATCAGTACTAGCGGGTCCTCCTCCTACAATGAGCAGTTCTTC.

Comments on this clonotype: This may be a read error: a much more frequent sequence differs by one nucleotide. J is TRBJ2-7 and V is TRBV7-3; no definite D call. Germline V gene lookup returns CDR1 SGHTA and CDR2 FQGTGA. The CDR3 is made up of 13 amino acids. For the CDR3, the DNA is TGTGCCAGCAGCCAAGAAACCACCTACGACCAGTACTTC. Translating gives CASSQETTYDQYF.

The chain is built from TRBV10-3 and TRBJ1-2; 8 positions agree with TRBD1. There are 15 residues in the CDR3. Germline CDR1 and CDR2: ENHRY and SYGVKD. The V and J ends lost 3 bases and 4 bases, in that order; junction bases with no gene match: 7. CDR3 protein: CAISESGQGIYGYTF. The CDR3 nucleotides read TGTGCCATCAGTGAATCCGGACAGGGCATCTATGGCTACACCTTC.

This clonotype was detected a few times. The genes are TRBV4-1 and TRBJ1-6; 10 bases line up with TRBD1. The J segment lost 7 bases and the V segment lost 3 bases, leaving 9 bases of the junction unmatched. Germline loops: CDR1 MGHRA, CDR2 YSYEKL. The CDR3 totals 17 residues. CDR3 residues: CASSQGSRDRGNSPLHF. The CDR3 region has the DNA TGCGCCAGCAGCCAGGGGAGCCGGGACAGGGGCAATTCACCCCTCCACTTT.

This clonotype was counted many times. V gene TRBV27 combines with J gene TRBJ2-1; D unresolved. The CDR3 extends over 17 amino acids. CDR1 is MNHEY, CDR2 SMNVEV, per germline (reference sequence). The ends were cut back, 0 bases at V and 5 bases at J, with 17 bases in the middle. The DNA for the CDR3 is TGTGCCAGCAGTTTATCGAAGAGGATCCCTGACCACAATGAGCAGTTCTTC. Translating gives CASSLSKRIPDHNEQFF.

This clonotype was counted ten times or more. The genes are TRBV9 and TRBJ2-2, with D hard to call. V lost 1 base to trimming and J lost 1 base, with 8 bases between them. This CDR3 has 15 amino acids. Germline-derived CDR1 and CDR2 are SGDLS and YYNGEE. For the CDR3, the DNA is TGTGCCAGCAGCGTAAAGGCAGGGAACACCGGGGAGCTGTTTTTT. Residues: CASSVKAGNTGELFF.

This chain joins TRBV4-1 and TRBJ2-5; 7 nucleotides line up with TRBD2. The V gene's germline CDR1 is MGHRA and CDR2 YSYEKL. V trimming: 0 bases; J trimming: 5 bases; junction bases outside the gene matches: 9. The CDR3 loop spans 16 amino acids. CDR3 loop: CASSQDTAGVMETQYF. CDR3 bases: TGCGCCAGCAGCCAAGATACGGCGGGAGTAATGGAGACCCAGTACTTC.